This T cell receptor beta chain appears in the sequencing data of a study of vaccination effects on CD4 cells after COVID-19. Trimming left V 6 bases short and J 3 bases short, with 5 bases between. This CDR3 is built from 11 residues. Per the germline V gene, CDR1 is SEHNR and CDR2 is FQNEAQ (reference sequence). Study-level findings and limits: In the study, convalescent patients were few, and early post-infection timepoints were absent.

Libraries were prepared by immunoSEQ multiplex PCR; TCRdb keeps only in-frame clonotypes and omits some of them. The data show around 79,000 clones, around 81% seen once. Points on this clone: Antigen specificity is unknown.

Within the ViraFEST assay, antigen-specific CD4+ T cells underwent expansion with viral peptide pools prior to sequencing. After more than 9 days in culture, the CD4+ T cells were isolated. The study found no prior SARS-CoV-2 infection in the vaccine recipients, who tested negative for nucleocapsid antibodies. This chain links TRBV7-9 with TRBJ1-1, with D hard to call. This TCR derives from a human donor who received a COVID-19 vaccine. Here the sequenced sample was CD4+ T cells from PBMCs cultured with SARS-CoV-2 spike peptides, taken before COVID-19 vaccination. CDR3 residues: CASRTDTEAFF. CDR3 nucleotide sequence: TGTGCCAGCAGGACCGACACTGAAGCTTTCTTT.